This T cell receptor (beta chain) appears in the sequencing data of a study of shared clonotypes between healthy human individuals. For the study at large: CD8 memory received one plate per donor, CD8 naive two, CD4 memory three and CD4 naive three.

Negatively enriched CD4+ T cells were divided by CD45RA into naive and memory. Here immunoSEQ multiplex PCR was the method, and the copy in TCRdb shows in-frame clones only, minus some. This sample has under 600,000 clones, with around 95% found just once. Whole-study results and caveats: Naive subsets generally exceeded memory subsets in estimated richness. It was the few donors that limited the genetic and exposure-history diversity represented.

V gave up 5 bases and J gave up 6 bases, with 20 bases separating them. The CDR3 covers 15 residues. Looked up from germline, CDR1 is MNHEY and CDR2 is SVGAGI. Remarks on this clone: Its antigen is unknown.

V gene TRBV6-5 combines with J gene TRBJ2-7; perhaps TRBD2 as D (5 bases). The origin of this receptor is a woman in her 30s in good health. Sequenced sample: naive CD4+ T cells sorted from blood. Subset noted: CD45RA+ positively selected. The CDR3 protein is CASSPAGGPEVEQYF. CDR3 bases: TGTGCCAGCAGTCCAGCCGGAGGACCCGAGGTCGAGCAGTACTTC.